This T cell receptor beta chain was captured by sequencing in a study of human T cells and chemical hapten exposure. For the study at large: From small differences in pooled library volume came most of the variation in per-sample TCR yields.

Time point in this sample: patch test 2, 6 weeks after DPC sensitization. As for treatment: therapeutic diphenylcyclopropenone sensitization with weekly scalp DPC. Trimming took off 4 bases at V and 1 base at J, with 12 bases between the two ends. The length of the CDR3 is 15 residues. This clonotype was found a few times. TCRdb analysed the RACE reads with MiXCR anew, one entry per CDR3 protein. The sample holds roughly 380,000 distinct CDR3 sequences; about 6% are singletons and the top ten take 4.5% to 6%. V usage is TRBV12-3 or TRBV12-4 and J usage is TRBJ2-3; possible D gene TRBD2, 6 bases. This receptor was identified in a woman aged 18-29 years with alopecia areata. Some clones in this sample may be carry-over from other donors' samples. The material sequenced was whole blood, taken in connection with sensitization to the hapten diphenylcyclopropenone (DPC). The CDR3: CASSSLGGGTDTQYF. CDR3 coding DNA: TGTGCCAGCAGTTCTCTAGGAGGGGGCACAGATACGCAGTATTTT.